This paragraph reports one T cell receptor beta chain. Its antigen is not identified. PCR employed 60 Vbeta and 13 Jbeta primers. Original analysis: Later reanalysis found around 84 million unique TCR beta chains, some 10 million of them shared. Assay used: immunoSEQ multiplex PCR; TCRdb lists only in-frame clones, some missing. V, J and clone size are those of that table, while D and trimming were read from the DNA. This table holds about 200,000 clones, roughly 73% found once. Unrecorded immune exposures were likely, despite nominal health at sampling. This sample is drawn from a study of cytomegalovirus exposure and HLA in healthy donors. Study outcomes and limitations: Among TCR beta chains, those listed as cytomegalovirus-associated numbered about 160. Excluded: some indistinguishable V segments such as TRBV6-2 and TRBV6-3.

CDR3 length equals 17 residues. CDR1 and CDR2 from the germline V gene are SEHNR and FQNEAQ (reference sequence). After removal of 0 bases from V and 3 bases from J, the junction contained 7 bases not matched to a gene. The sample taken for sequencing was PBMCs. This TCR was sampled from a woman in her 30s in good health and CMV-seronegative. The chain combines TRBV7-9 with TRBJ2-3; TRBD1 matches 9 bases. The CDR3 DNA is TGTGCCAGCAGCTTAGCAGACGGGACAGGGTCAACAGATACGCAGTATTTT. Translation gives CASSLADGTGSTDTQYF.